This TCR beta chain was recorded in a study of T cells in women clearing cervical HPV infection. Whole-study context: No precancer developed; the control's incident HPV16 infection cleared within 12 months. Findings and limits, study-wide: It is unknown whether associations predate infection; no effector/memory or HPV-specific sorting.

Data came from immunoSEQ multiplex PCR; TCRdb stores just in-frame clones and leaves some out. This sample contains 35,000 to 45,000 clones. Turning to this clone: Its antigen is as yet unknown. The read stops 3 residues short of the end of the CDR3; the missing end is completed from the germline J gene.

Cervical HPV DNA detected by MY09/MY11 PCR, typed by dot-blot. The V gene's germline CDR1 is SGHDT and CDR2 YYEEEE. The CDR3 covers 14 residues. Deletions cut 0 bases from V and 0 bases from J, with 7 bases between. This TCR was sampled from a woman aged 18 to 75 with a cervical HPV16 infection that either progressed to CIN3+ or cleared (not recorded which). Material: blood buffy coat. The chain links TRBV5-6 to TRBJ2-7; no definite D call. The chain's CDR3 is CASSLVGSSYEQYF. The sequenced part of the CDR3 DNA is TGTGCCAGCAGCTTGGTTGGTAGCTCCTACGAG.